This TCR beta chain came from a study of OX40 agonist ivuxolimab in advanced cancers. Sequenced by immunoSEQ multiplex PCR; TCRdb stores in-frame clones only, minus some. The sample records over 45,000 clones, about four fifths being singletons. V shed 6 bases, J shed 7 bases, and the junction held 17 bases outside the gene matches. CDR1 and CDR2 (germline): MNHEY, SMNVEV (reference sequence). The CDR3 contains 17 residues. On this clone itself: Its antigen remains unknown.

Study-wide findings and caveats: It was not determined which antigens were specifically recognized by the peripheral T cells that had undergone clonal expansion.

The chain is built from TRBV27 and TRBJ2-3, with TRBD2 matching 9 bases. The receptor was derived from an adult with an advanced solid tumor such as melanoma, head and neck, liver or kidney cancer. The sequenced sample was CD4+ or CD8+ T cells sorted from blood, obtained in a trial of the OX40 agonist ivuxolimab. The CDR3 sequence: CASRPFFLAGGPHTQYF. The CDR3 region has the DNA TGTGCCAGCAGACCTTTCTTTCTGGCGGGAGGGCCTCATACGCAGTATTTT.